These 15 T cell receptor beta chains came from one sample sequenced in a study of CD8+CD57+ T cells in acquired aplastic anemia. Patients sequenced had flow cytometry evidence of CD8+CD57+ cell expansion. According to the study, genomic DNA was the template for TCR beta VDJ and CDR3 profiling. From the reads, TCRdb called clonotypes with MiXCR, one entry per CDR3 protein. The data show about 470,000 distinct CDR3 sequences, around 30% seen once. Sequencing was performed on sorted CD4+, CD8+, or CD8+CD57+ T cells (not recorded which) from PBMCs. The receptors were gathered from a human donor with aplastic anemia.

This clonotype was counted between two and nine times. The rearrangement joins TRBV20-1 to TRBJ2-1; 11 bases fit TRBD2. The CDR3 spans 14 residues. Germline V gene sequence: CDR1 DFQATT, CDR2 SNEGSKA (reference sequence). V lost 6 bases and J lost 9; bases outside the gene matches: 10. The CDR3 loop is CSATILAGVGEQFF. DNA of the CDR3: TGCAGTGCCACGATACTAGCGGGAGTTGGTGAGCAGTTCTTC.

This chain uses TRBV30 with TRBJ2-5; D possibly uses TRBD1 or TRBD2 (5 bases each). Deletions cut 4 bases from V and 1 base from J, with 13 bases between. CDR1 is GTSNPN, CDR2 SVGIG, per germline (reference sequence). The CDR3 loop spans 14 amino acids. CDR3 coding DNA: TGTGCCTGGACACCGGGACGTAGCCAAGAGACCCAGTACTTC. It encodes CAWTPGRSQETQYF.

The chain couples TRBV7-3 to TRBJ1-5; D is uncertain. The CDR3 runs to 14 residues. The germline V and J ends were trimmed by 4 bases and 7 bases, with 14 bases remaining between them. CDR1 is SGHTA and CDR2 is FQGTGA in the germline V gene. Written as DNA, the CDR3 is TGTGCCAGCAGCTCCCCGGGAGGGAACCAGCCCCAGCATTTT. It translates to CASSSPGGNQPQHF.

The CDR3 sequence: CASSLAGASGLDADTQYF. The CDR3 DNA reads as TGCGCCAGCAGCTTGGCCGGGGCTAGCGGCCTGGATGCGGATACGCAGTATTTT. V usage is TRBV5-1 and J usage is TRBJ2-3; 7 positions agree with TRBD2. The CDR3 totals 18 residues. Per the germline V gene, CDR1 is SGHRS and CDR2 is YFSETQ. J lost 6 bases, V lost 0 bases, and 16 bases had no gene match.

This clonotype appeared many times. This chain connects TRBV2 to TRBJ1-2, with D hard to call. Germline CDR1 reads SNHLY; CDR2 reads FYNNEI. The CDR3 spans 13 residues. Trimming stripped 5 bases from V and 2 bases from J, with 9 bases between. In DNA, the CDR3 is TGTGCCAGCAGTCAAGACTCAAACTATGGCTACACCTTC. Residues: CASSQDSNYGYTF.

There are many counts of this clonotype. The V call is TRBV9, the J call TRBJ1-6; unclear D gene. There are 18 residues in the CDR3. V gave up 0 bases and J gave up 1 base, with 14 bases separating them. Germline lookup yields CDR1 SGDLS and CDR2 YYNGEE. CDR3 bases: TGTGCCAGCAGCGTAGATCTGGGAGGGAAGTCCTATAATTCACCCCTCCACTTT. It codes for CASSVDLGGKSYNSPLHF.

The chain links TRBV19 to TRBJ1-1; 7 nucleotides match TRBD1. Per germline, CDR1 LNHDA and CDR2 SQIVND (reference sequence). The CDR3 sequence is 15 residues long. V dropped 4 bases and J dropped 6; count of bases not matched to a gene: 11. The CDR3 bases are TGTGCCAGTAGTAAACCCGACAGGGCCCGCCCTGAAGCTTTCTTT. This sequence encodes CASSKPDRARPEAFF.

This clonotype was observed at least ten times. The V gene is TRBV7-8, the J gene TRBJ2-7; D gene unclear. Trimming left V 3 bases short and J 3 bases short, with 12 bases between. There are 14 residues in the CDR3. Per the germline V gene, CDR1 is SGHVS and CDR2 is FQNEAQ. CDR3 nucleotides: TGTGCCAGCAGCTTCGTTGCGTATGGCTACGAGCAGTACTTC. Translating gives CASSFVAYGYEQYF.

Only a few counts were recorded for this clonotype. Possible read error: a much larger clone is one base away. The rearrangement joins TRBV20-1 to TRBJ2-7; 7 bases line up with TRBD2. The CDR3 extends over 14 amino acids. V shed 1 base and J 2 bases; nucleotides not matched to a gene: 5. Germline loops: CDR1 DFQATT, CDR2 SNEGSKA (reference sequence). CDR3 DNA sequence: TGCAGTGCTAGAGCAGCGGGATCGACCTACGAGCAGTACTTC. It translates to CSARAAGSTYEQYF.

Many counts were recorded for this clonotype. The rearrangement joins TRBV2 to TRBJ1-6, with a weak D call TRBD1 (5 bases). CDR1 is SNHLY, CDR2 FYNNEI, per germline. V lost 0 bases and J 8 bases, leaving 11 bases between the germline ends. The CDR3 sequence is 15 residues long. The CDR3 spells CASSEAEGNYSPLHF. The CDR3 DNA is TGTGCCAGCAGTGAAGCAGAGGGGAACTATTCACCCCTCCACTTT.

V and J are TRBV9 and TRBJ2-3, with 9 bases that match TRBD2. The V gene's germline CDR1 is SGDLS and CDR2 YYNGEE. The CDR3 has 11 residues. J gave up 8 bases and V 7 bases, and 2 bases lay outside the gene matches. The CDR3 region has the DNA TGTGCCAGCCTTAGCGGGGGTACGCAGTATTTT. Translation: CASLSGGTQYF. The variable domain in full, completed from reference TRBV9 and TRBJ2-3, reads DSGVTQTPKHLITATGQRVTLRCSPRSGDLSVYWYQQSLDQGLQFLIQYYNGEERAKGNILERFSAQQFPDLHSELNLSSLELGDSALYFCASLSGGTQYFGPGTRLTVL.

The chain links TRBV15 to TRBJ2-5; 7 nucleotides line up with TRBD1. Germline V gene data show CDR1 as LNHNV and CDR2 as YYDKDF (reference sequence). The length of the CDR3 is 16 residues. J lost 2 bases, V lost 5 bases, and 11 bases had no gene match. CDR3 sequence: CATSVQSGTAQETQYF. The DNA of the CDR3 is TGTGCCACCAGCGTCCAATCCGGGACAGCACAAGAGACCCAGTACTTC.

CDR3 in DNA: TGTGCCAGTAGTACAGGCCAGGGGGAGACCCAGTACTTC. Translated: CASSTGQGETQYF. The V gene is TRBV19, the J gene TRBJ2-5, with D possibly being TRBD1 (6 bases). Trimming took off 4 bases at V and 5 bases at J, with 11 bases between the two ends. The CDR3 consists of 13 residues. Per germline, CDR1 LNHDA and CDR2 SQIVND (reference sequence).

The chain recombines TRBV25-1 with TRBJ2-2, with D maybe TRBD2 (6 bases). The V end was cut by 11 bases, the J end by 6 bases, with 22 bases between. Germline V gene lookup returns CDR1 MGHDK and CDR2 SYGVNS. This CDR3 contains 15 residues. The CDR3 loop is CAWSVGGGVSGELFF. In nucleotides, the CDR3 is TGTGCCTGGAGTGTTGGGGGAGGAGTCTCCGGGGAGCTGTTTTTT.

This clonotype was detected only a few times. V usage is TRBV19 and J usage is TRBJ2-3; no clear D gene. CDR1 and CDR2 (germline): LNHDA, SQIVND (reference sequence). The CDR3 is 15 amino acids. Trimming removed 4 bases at V and 2 bases at J, with 13 bases between. The CDR3 DNA reads TGTGCCAGTAGTACCAGTCCCTACCTCACAGATACGCAGTATTTT. As protein: CASSTSPYLTDTQYF.